A selection of T cell receptor beta chains follows, all from one sample in a study of T-cell memory formation after mild COVID-19. TCRdb used MiXCR to reprocess the 5' RACE reads, holding one entry per CDR3 protein. The data show roughly 110,000 distinct CDR3 sequences, with 15% to 20% seen just once and over 25% held by the top ten. The source material was PBMCs or a T cell subset sorted from them (not recorded which). These receptors came from an adult woman who had mild COVID-19 (a few samples of this study predate the infection). Cell type and time point are not known. Each CDR3 is given with its conserved first and last residue. The D gene is left open where the match is weak. The size entry is marked missing in some rows and otherwise reads once, few, many or a size class.

V: TRBV20-1
size: few
D: NA
J: TRBJ2-7
CDR3: CSARDQSDYEQYF
DNA: TGCAGTGCTAGAGATCAGTCAGACTACGAGCAGTACTTC

V: TRBV12-3/TRBV12-4
size: few
D: TRBD2
J: TRBJ2-1
CDR3: CASTPPGRGSYNEQFF
DNA: TGTGCCAGCACCCCCCCAGGGAGGGGCTCCTACAATGAGCAGTTCTTC

V: TRBV3-1
size: NA
D: NA
J: TRBJ2-7
CDR3: CASSPGGPGREQYF
DNA: TGTGCCAGCAGCCCCGGGGGTCCAGGTCGGGAGCAGTACTTC

V: TRBV24-1
size: NA
D: NA
J: TRBJ2-7
CDR3: CATSDFDGYSYEQYF
DNA: TGTGCCACCAGTGATTTTGACGGCTACTCCTACGAGCAGTACTTC

V: TRBV9
size: few
D: TRBD1
J: TRBJ1-2
CDR3: CASSDGTGGNYGYTF
DNA: TGTGCCAGCAGCGACGGGACAGGGGGCAACTATGGCTACACCTTC

V: TRBV7-9
size: few
D: NA
J: TRBJ2-7
CDR3: CASSRGQTYEQYF
DNA: TGTGCCAGCAGCCGGGGACAAACCTACGAGCAGTACTTC

V: TRBV15
size: few
D: NA
J: TRBJ2-6
CDR3: CATRSPQGGTGANVLTF
DNA: TGTGCCACCAGGTCTCCCCAGGGTGGCACCGGGGCCAACGTCCTGACTTTC

V: TRBV5-1
size: NA
D: NA
J: TRBJ1-1
CDR3: CASSEETVISEAFF
DNA: TGCGCCAGCAGCGAGGAGACGGTAATCTCTGAAGCTTTCTTT

V: TRBV9
size: few
D: TRBD1
J: TRBJ1-1
CDR3: CASSRRLLGTTGENTEAFF
DNA: TGTGCCAGCAGTCGTCGGCTATTGGGGACCACAGGGGAAAACACTGAAGCTTTCTTT

V: TRBV30
size: NA
D: NA
J: TRBJ1-1
CDR3: CAWSVSNTEAFF
DNA: TGTGCCTGGAGTGTTTCGAACACTGAAGCTTTCTTT